This T cell receptor (beta chain) was profiled in a study of CD8+ T cells in alopecia areata. Study in general: Treatment with tofacitinib (6 to 18 months) was followed by 6 months off drug.

Reverse transcribed after extraction, RNA yielded cDNA as the sequencing template. Method: immunoSEQ multiplex PCR; TCRdb's copy keeps in-frame clones and lacks some. The data contain some 170,000 clones, about 66% of them singletons. This material consisted of CD8+ T cells sorted from blood, taken at week 0. This sequence was found in a human donor with alopecia areata.

The CDR3 DNA reads TGTGCCAGCAGCTTAAATCCGGGACTTTCCTACGAGCAGTACTTC. Translating gives CASSLNPGLSYEQYF. The rearrangement uses TRBV7-2 and TRBJ2-7, with a tentative D call TRBD2 (6 bases). Germline CDR1 SGHTA, CDR2 FQGNSA. The CDR3 consists of 15 residues. Trimming took off 2 bases at V and 1 base at J, with 12 bases between the two ends.